This T cell receptor beta chain comes out of a study of T cell responses to AZD1222 COVID-19 vaccine. On the study more broadly: Pooling of second doses given at about 4 or about 12 weeks was done. Findings and limits, study-wide: Mapped onto spike, vaccine-associated CD4 TCRs spanned it and were dominant at 160-218 and 743-854. Clonal diversity may have been underestimated, and the donors were mostly white British, with more females than males. Baseline antibody screening turned up just 6 or 7 seropositive AZD1222 recipients.

The CDR3 has 15 residues. Germline V gene sequence: CDR1 LGHNT, CDR2 FRNRAP. Trimming took off 1 base at V and 2 bases at J, with 11 bases between the two ends. Concerning this clone itself: Its antigen is as yet unknown.

Some clones are missing from TCRdb's copy, which holds only in-frame ones; the method was immunoSEQ multiplex PCR. Of around 160,000 clones listed, more than 75% are singletons. The rearrangement uses TRBV12-5 and TRBJ1-1; D is unresolved. This TCR derives from an adult in good health. The source material was peripheral blood, sampled on day 0 of AZD1222 vaccination. In DNA, the CDR3 is TGTGCTAGTGGTTTGGACACCCTGGGAAACACTGAAGCTTTCTTT. Translated: CASGLDTLGNTEAFF.